This TCR beta chain was captured in a study of glioma-infiltrating T cells. CDR3 length: 15 amino acids. Trimming took 2 bases from V and 8 from J; bases not matched to a gene: 9. Germline-derived CDR1 and CDR2 are SEHNR and FQNEAQ (reference sequence). Amplification of TCR alpha and beta CDR3 regions from RNA used iRepertoire nested multiplex PCR. Input was about 100-450 ng of tissue mRNA or PBMC total RNA. One entry per CDR3 protein, called by TCRdb with MiXCR from the multiplex PCR reads. This sample carries about 140,000 distinct CDR3 sequences, about 39% of them seen once, and the ten largest clones take 20%. Worth noting for this clonotype: Its antigen is unidentified.

Regarding the study as a whole: Above-expected tissue-blood divergence occurred in all gliomas, most in low-grade ones. Tissue and blood shared very few CDR3 sequences.

The origin of this receptor is a human donor with low-grade glioma or glioblastoma, undergoing nonglioma brain surgery, or in good health (not recorded which). Sample: glioma tissue, nonneoplastic brain tissue, or PBMCs (not recorded which). V gene TRBV7-9 combines with J gene TRBJ2-1; 7 bases align to TRBD2. CDR3 bases: TGTGCCAGCAGCTTATTGGGGGAGGGCTGGCATGAGCAGTTCTTC. Translation gives CASSLLGEGWHEQFF.